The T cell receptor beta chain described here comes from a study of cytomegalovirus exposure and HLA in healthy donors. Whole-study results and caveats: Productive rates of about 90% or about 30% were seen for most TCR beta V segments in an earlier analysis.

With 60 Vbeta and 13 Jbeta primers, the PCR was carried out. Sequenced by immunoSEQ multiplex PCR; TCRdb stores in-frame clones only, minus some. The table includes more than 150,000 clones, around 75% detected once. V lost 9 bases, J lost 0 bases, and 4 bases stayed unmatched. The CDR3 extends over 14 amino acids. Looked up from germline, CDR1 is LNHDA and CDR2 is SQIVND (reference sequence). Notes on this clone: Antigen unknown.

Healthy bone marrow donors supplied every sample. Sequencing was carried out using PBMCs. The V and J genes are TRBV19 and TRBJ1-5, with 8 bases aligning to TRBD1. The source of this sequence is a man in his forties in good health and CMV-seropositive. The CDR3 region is CASKDRDSNQPQHF. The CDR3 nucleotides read TGTGCCAGCAAGGACAGGGATAGCAATCAGCCCCAGCATTTT.